Presented here are 3 T cell receptor beta chains from one specimen sequenced in a study of CXCR3-negative and CXCR3-positive naive CD8 T cells. The authors prepared UMI-labeled TRB cDNA libraries by 5' RACE. TCRdb reprocessed the 5' RACE reads and reports one entry per CDR3 protein, with no DNA. Here the sample table reports about 130,000 distinct CDR3 sequences. What was sequenced was naive CXCR3- CD8+ T cells from blood. The subset here: CD45RO-CCR7+CD27+CD95- naive CD8+ T cells lacking CXCR3 (TNR3-). Source of these receptors: a human donor in good health. Some clones in this sample may be carry-over from other donors' samples.

The CDR3 reads CASSLVGAGQETQYF. The chain combines TRBV5-4 with TRBJ2-5; TCRdb gives TRBD1 as the D gene, but with no DNA this cannot be confirmed. CDR1 is SGHNT and CDR2 is YYREEE in the germline V gene (reference sequence). The CDR3 loop spans 15 amino acids.

The genes are TRBV19 and TRBJ2-7; TCRdb's D call of TRBD1 is untestable without DNA. This CDR3 comprises 13 residues. Germline-derived CDR1 and CDR2 are LNHDA and SQIVND (reference sequence). The CDR3 here is CASSTGQGIGQYF.

The rearrangement links TRBV5-1 to TRBJ2-1; TCRdb outputs TRBD2, but without DNA this stays unchecked. The CDR3 is 14 residues long. Germline V gives CDR1 SGHRS, CDR2 YFSETQ. CDR3 sequence reads: CASSFLAGSNEQFF. Complete variable domain (other parts from reference TRBV5-1 and TRBJ2-1): KAGVTQTPRYLIKTRGQQVTLSCSPISGHRSVSWYQQTPGQGLQFLFEYFSETQRNKGNFPGRFSGRQFSNSRSEMNVSTLELGDSALYLCASSFLAGSNEQFFGPGTRLTVL.